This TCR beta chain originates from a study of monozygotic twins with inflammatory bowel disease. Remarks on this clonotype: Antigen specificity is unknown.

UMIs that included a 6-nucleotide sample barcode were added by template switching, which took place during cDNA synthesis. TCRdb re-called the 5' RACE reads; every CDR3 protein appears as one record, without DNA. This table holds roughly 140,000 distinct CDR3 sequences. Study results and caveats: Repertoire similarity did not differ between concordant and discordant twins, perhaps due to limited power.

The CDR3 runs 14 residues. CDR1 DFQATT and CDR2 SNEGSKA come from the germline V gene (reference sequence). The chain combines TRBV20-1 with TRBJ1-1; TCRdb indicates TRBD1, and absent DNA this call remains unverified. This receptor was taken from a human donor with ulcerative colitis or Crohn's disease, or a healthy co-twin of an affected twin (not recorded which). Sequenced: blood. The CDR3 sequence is CSASRGTGGTEAFF.